The source of this T cell receptor (beta chain) is a study of shared clonotypes between healthy human individuals. Findings of the study overall: Generally, estimated richness proved larger in naive subsets than it did in memory subsets. Between a few donors, naive CD4 clonotypes were shared at a level of around 5.2%.

The study ran the assay at deep level. The repertoire was sequenced with immunoSEQ multiplex PCR; TCRdb's copy has only in-frame clones and lacks some. The table records about 2,100,000 clones, roughly 91% of them present only once. CD45RO-negative, CCR7-positively selected cells formed the naive CD8 fraction, excluding terminally differentiated effector memory CD45RA+ cells. The study drew all its donors from Caucasian adults living in Nashville, Tennessee. Concerning this clone itself: Its target is not known.

The CDR3 sequence is 13 residues long. The V and J ends lost 7 bases and 4 bases respectively, with 14 bases between them. CDR1 and CDR2 from the germline V gene are SNHLY and FYNNEI. This clonotype was sampled from a young man in good health. Some clones in this sample may be carry-over from other donors' samples. Sequenced: naive CD8+ T cells from PBMCs. The rearrangement joins TRBV2 to TRBJ2-7; D gene uncertain. This CDR3 is CASTWNSGYEQYF. The CDR3 coding sequence is TGTGCCAGCACCTGGAATTCGGGTTACGAGCAGTACTTC.